These 23 T cell receptor beta chains share one sample of origin, sequenced in a study of blood T cells in healthy people across ages. PCR was performed a second time for about 6 to 11 cycles using a sample-barcoded 5' primer and a J-beta primer mix. One entry per CDR3 protein, called by TCRdb with MiXCR from the 5' RACE reads. The data show some 800,000 distinct CDR3 sequences, approximately 44% seen once. Source material: blood. Receptors were obtained from a man in his sixties in good health.

The chain joins TRBV28 to TRBJ2-1, with D maybe TRBD2 (6 bases). V lost 1 base and J lost 7, with 17 bases in between. This CDR3 is 16 amino acids long. CDR1 is MDHEN and CDR2 is SYDVKM in the germline V gene. CDR3 loop: CASSLYGRGLGNEQFF. The CDR3 bases are TGTGCCAGCAGTTTATACGGGCGGGGCCTTGGGAATGAGCAGTTCTTC.

V usage is TRBV20-1 and J usage is TRBJ2-7; no firm D call. The V gene lost 6 bases and the J gene lost 2 bases, with 26 bases spanning the gap. Looked up from germline, CDR1 is DFQATT and CDR2 is SNEGSKA (reference sequence). The CDR3 contains 17 residues. The DNA for the CDR3 is TGCAGTGCCCCGATTATGGCCAAACCGCTGGCCGCCTACGAGCAGTACTTC. Amino acids: CSAPIMAKPLAAYEQYF.

V usage is TRBV20-1 and J usage is TRBJ1-2; D ambiguous. The V and J ends lost 0 bases and 5 bases respectively, with 19 bases between them. The V gene's germline CDR1 is DFQATT and CDR2 SNEGSKA (reference sequence). There are 16 residues in the CDR3. The CDR3 here is CSARDESQAETYGYTF. The CDR3 DNA sequence: TGCAGTGCTAGAGATGAGTCGCAGGCGGAAACTTATGGCTACACCTTC.

The chain employs TRBV4-3 and TRBJ1-6; TRBD1 is a possible D gene (5 bases). Trimming shortened V by 0 bases and J by 7 bases, and 10 bases separated the two germline ends. This CDR3 is 15 amino acids long. In germline, CDR1 is LGHNA, CDR2 YSLEER. The CDR3 DNA reads TGCGCCAGCAGCCAAGATCAGGGTGGGAATTCACCCCTCCACTTT. Amino acids: CASSQDQGGNSPLHF.

This clonotype has more than one count but fewer than ten. The V gene is TRBV14, the J gene TRBJ2-1; tentatively, D is TRBD2 (6 bases). CDR3 length equals 17 residues. V lost 0 bases to trimming and J lost 4 bases, with 16 bases between them. CDR1 and CDR2 from the germline V gene are SGHDN and FVKESK. CDR3 region: CASSQDLGAGLYNEQFF. The DNA for the CDR3 is TGTGCCAGCAGCCAAGATCTCGGGGCGGGGTTATACAATGAGCAGTTCTTC. The full variable domain, rest sourced from reference TRBV14 and TRBJ2-1, is EAGVTQFPSHSVIEKGQTVTLRCDPISGHDNLYWYRRVMGKEIKFLLHFVKESKQDESGMPNNRFLAERTGGTYSTLKVQPAELEDSGVYFCASSQDLGAGLYNEQFFGPGTRLTVL.

The V gene is TRBV28, the J gene TRBJ2-5; no clear D. The assigned J gene may be wrong: the sequence end matches TRBJ2-7 better. From germline, CDR1 is MDHEN and CDR2 SYDVKM. This CDR3 has 12 residues. The CDR3 DNA follows: TGTGCCAGCAGTTCCACCGAAAGCGAGCAGTACTTC. This sequence encodes CASSSTESEQYF.

The chain carries TRBV12-3 or TRBV12-4 and TRBJ1-2; D may be TRBD1 (5 bases). The CDR3 loop spans 14 amino acids. With 5 bases removed from V and 8 bases from J, the gap between germline ends came to 18 bases. The CDR3 here is CASSPTYEGIGYTF. CDR3 nucleotides: TGTGCCAGCAGTCCCACTTACGAGGGGATCGGCTACACCTTC.

This chain links TRBV12-3 or TRBV12-4 with TRBJ2-1; D unclear. V dropped 5 bases and J dropped 9 bases, with 11 bases sitting between them. This CDR3 region has 12 residues. In DNA form, the CDR3 reads TGTGCCAGCAGTCCCCAGGTTCGTGAGCAGTTCTTC. This encodes CASSPQVREQFF.

This chain joins TRBV6-2 or TRBV6-3 and TRBJ2-1; possible D gene TRBD2, 6 bases. V lost 2 bases to trimming and J lost 13 bases, with 15 bases between them. The V gene's germline CDR1 is MNHEY and CDR2 SVGEGT. The CDR3 has 13 residues. CDR3 sequence reads: CASSYSGRLGQFF. In DNA, the CDR3 is TGTGCCAGCAGTTACAGTGGGAGGCTTGGTCAGTTCTTC.

The chain has TRBV5-5 and TRBJ1-1, with TRBD1 matching 9 bases. The CDR3 consists of 18 residues. Losses at the gene ends were 0 bases for V and 0 bases for J; bases not matched to a gene: 9. CDR1 and CDR2 from the germline V gene are SGHKS and YYEKEE (reference sequence). CDR3 in amino acids: CASSLGLSTGGMNTEAFF. The CDR3 DNA sequence: TGTGCCAGCAGCTTGGGACTCTCGACAGGGGGGATGAACACTGAAGCTTTCTTT.

The chain carries TRBV3-1 and TRBJ2-5; 8 nucleotides line up with TRBD1. This CDR3 region has 15 residues. Germline V gene lookup returns CDR1 LGHDT and CDR2 YNNKEL (reference sequence). V shed 1 base and J 4 bases; nucleotides not matched to a gene: 5. The CDR3 coding sequence is TGTGCCAGCAGCCAAGTCGGACAGGGTGGAGAGACCCAGTACTTC. As protein: CASSQVGQGGETQYF.

A word on this clonotype: A junction boundary mismatches the germline segment, possibly from a read error. The CDR3 here is CTSSSDTASYNEQFF. The CDR3 DNA reads TGCACCAGCAGCTCCGACACAGCCTCCTACAATGAGCAGTTCTTC. The chain couples TRBV5-1 to TRBJ2-1; no clear D gene. The CDR3 sequence is 15 residues long. Germline loops: CDR1 SGHRS, CDR2 YFSETQ.

This clonotype was seen more than once but under ten times. The gene calls are TRBV2 and TRBJ1-1, with D perhaps TRBD1 (5 bases). The V end was cut by 4 bases, the J end by 4 bases, with 13 bases between. CDR1 is SNHLY and CDR2 is FYNNEI in the germline V gene. There are 14 residues in the CDR3. The CDR3 here is CASSGGIGSTEAFF. The CDR3 bases are TGTGCCAGCAGTGGGGGGATCGGGTCCACTGAAGCTTTCTTT.

This clonotype came up a few times. J is TRBJ2-1 and V is TRBV29-1; D is unresolved. This CDR3 has 13 amino acids. Germline loops: CDR1 SQVTM, CDR2 ANQGSEA. Trimming shortened V by 3 bases and J by 3 bases, and 9 bases separated the two germline ends. The CDR3 DNA sequence: TGCAGCGTTGATCGGCTGAACTACAATGAGCAGTTCTTC. Amino acid sequence: CSVDRLNYNEQFF.

V usage is TRBV11-2 and J usage is TRBJ2-4; D call uncertain. The end of the DNA is better explained by TRBJ2-7, so the J call may be wrong. Germline V lookup: CDR1 SGHAT, CDR2 FQNNGV. There are 15 residues in the CDR3. In DNA form, the CDR3 reads TGTGCCAGCAGCCTCGCCAAACAACGGGTTCGCGAGCAGTACTTC. Translation gives CASSLAKQRVREQYF.

This clonotype came up a few times. In DNA form, the CDR3 reads TGTGCCAGCAGCGCACGCGGAGGACAGAACACTGAAGCTTTCTTT. Translated, it gives CASSARGGQNTEAFF. The chain combines TRBV3-1 with TRBJ1-1; possibly TRBD1 for D (5 bases). Germline V gives CDR1 LGHDT, CDR2 YNNKEL (reference sequence). Trimming took off 5 bases at V and 1 base at J, with 14 bases between the two ends. The CDR3 runs 15 residues.

The chain uses TRBV12-3 or TRBV12-4 and TRBJ2-5, with D perhaps matching TRBD1 (6 bases). Between the trimmed V and J ends, which lost 6 bases and 5 bases, there was a span of 16 bases. CDR3 length equals 14 residues. The CDR3: CASSVSGGGETQYF. The CDR3 DNA reads TGTGCCAGCAGCGTCTCTGGGGGCGGTGAGACCCAGTACTTC.

The genes are TRBV11-2 and TRBJ2-2; the D is unclear. The CDR3 sequence is 16 residues long. From germline, CDR1 is SGHAT and CDR2 FQNNGV. Trimming shortened V by 5 bases and J by 0 bases, and 13 bases separated the two germline ends. CDR3 sequence: CASSPLYRPNTGELFF. In DNA, the CDR3 is TGTGCCAGCAGCCCCCTCTACCGACCGAACACCGGGGAGCTGTTTTTT.

The table lists this clonotype with a few counts. The CDR3 bases are TGTGCCAGCAGTAAAGAGGCCGGACACACTAACTATGGCTACACCTTC. Translated: CASSKEAGHTNYGYTF. The rearrangement uses TRBV12-3 or TRBV12-4 and TRBJ1-2; D might be TRBD1 (5 bases). The CDR3 consists of 16 residues. The V end was cut by 5 bases, the J end by 0 bases, with 16 bases between.

CDR3 loop: CASSVDRGSSYEQFF. The CDR3 nucleotides are TGTGCCAGCAGCGTAGACCGGGGAAGCTCCTACGAGCAGTTCTTC. V gene TRBV9 combines with J gene TRBJ2-1; a weak D match, TRBD2 (5 bases). Germline V gives CDR1 SGDLS, CDR2 YYNGEE. The ends were cut back, 0 bases at V and 10 bases at J, with 17 bases in the middle. The CDR3 runs 15 residues. Together with reference TRBV9 and TRBJ2-1, the CDR3 gives the full variable domain: DSGVTQTPKHLITATGQRVTLRCSPRSGDLSVYWYQQSLDQGLQFLIQYYNGEERAKGNILERFSAQQFPDLHSELNLSSLELGDSALYFCASSVDRGSSYEQFFGPGTRLTVL.

The rearrangement joins TRBV5-4 to TRBJ2-6; possible D gene TRBD1, 5 bases. The CDR3 contains 24 residues. Germline V gene data show CDR1 as SGHNT and CDR2 as YYREEE (reference sequence). V was cut by 2 bases and J by 0 bases, with 33 bases left in between. In DNA, the CDR3 is TGTGCCAGCAGCTTTCGGTTTAGTGGCCATTCGGGCAGTAGGACATCCTCTGGGGCCAACGTCCTGACTTTC. This codes for CASSFRFSGHSGSRTSSGANVLTF.

The V call is TRBV20-1, the J call TRBJ2-7, with unresolved D. The CDR3 runs to 15 residues. Trimming removed 1 base from V and 2 bases from J, with 15 bases in between. Germline values: CDR1 DFQATT, CDR2 SNEGSKA (reference sequence). The CDR3 spells CSARGYAENPYEQYF. DNA for the CDR3: TGCAGTGCTAGAGGATATGCTGAAAACCCCTACGAGCAGTACTTC.

The chain joins TRBV25-1 to TRBJ2-7; D gene unclear. Deletions cut 2 bases from V and 6 bases from J, with 17 bases between. The length of the CDR3 is 15 residues. Germline V gene data show CDR1 as MGHDK and CDR2 as SYGVNS. CDR3 nucleotide sequence: TGTGCCAGCAGTGAAGTCTCCTTGTTGGATACCGAGCAGTACTTC. This encodes CASSEVSLLDTEQYF.